The sequence of this T cell receptor beta chain was determined in a study of shared clonotypes between healthy human individuals. The CDR3 is 17 residues long. Trimming removed 1 base from V and 4 bases from J; junction bases left unmatched: 10. Looked up from germline, CDR1 is SGHTA and CDR2 is FQGNSA. Clones were read by immunoSEQ multiplex PCR, and TCRdb kept only the in-frame ones, dropping some. The table includes some 740,000 clones, nearly 95% detected once. Comments on this clone: Its antigen is not known.

Study-wide results and caveats: Between a handful of donors, naive CD4 clonotypes were shared at a level of approximately 5%.

Naivety among CD8 cells was defined by CD45RO negativity and positive CCR7 selection, thereby excluding terminally differentiated effector memory CD45RA+ cells. This chain connects TRBV7-2 to TRBJ2-1; 7 positions match TRBD2. This receptor was obtained from a man younger than 45 in good health. The sample comprised naive CD8+ T cells sorted from blood. As DNA, the CDR3 is TGTGCCAGCAGCTTAGGGAGGGGAGCGGGAACGTACAATGAGCAGTTCTTC. Encoded protein: CASSLGRGAGTYNEQFF.